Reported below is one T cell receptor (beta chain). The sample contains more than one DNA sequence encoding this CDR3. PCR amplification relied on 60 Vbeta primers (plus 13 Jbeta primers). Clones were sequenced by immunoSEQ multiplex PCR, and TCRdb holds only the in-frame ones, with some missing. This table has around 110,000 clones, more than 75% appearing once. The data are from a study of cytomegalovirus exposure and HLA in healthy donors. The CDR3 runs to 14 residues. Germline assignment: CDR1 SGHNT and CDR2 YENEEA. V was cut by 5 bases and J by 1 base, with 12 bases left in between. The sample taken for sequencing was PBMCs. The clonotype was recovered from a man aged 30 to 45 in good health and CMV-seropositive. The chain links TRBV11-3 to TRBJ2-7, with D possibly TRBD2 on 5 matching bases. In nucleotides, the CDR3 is TGTGCCAGCAGCCCCAGGACTGCGTCCTACGAGCAGTACTTC. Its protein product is CASSPRTASYEQYF.